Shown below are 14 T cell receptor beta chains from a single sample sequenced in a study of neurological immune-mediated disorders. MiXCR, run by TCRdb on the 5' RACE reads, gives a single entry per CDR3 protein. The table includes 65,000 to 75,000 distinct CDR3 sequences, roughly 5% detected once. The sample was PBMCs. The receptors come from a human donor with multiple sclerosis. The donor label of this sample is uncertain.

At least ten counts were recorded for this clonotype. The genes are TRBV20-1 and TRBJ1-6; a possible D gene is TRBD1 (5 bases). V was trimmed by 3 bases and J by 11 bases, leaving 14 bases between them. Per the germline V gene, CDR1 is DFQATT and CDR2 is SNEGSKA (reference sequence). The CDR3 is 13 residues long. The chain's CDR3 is CSASKGMVPPLHF. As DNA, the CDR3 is TGCAGTGCTAGTAAGGGGATGGTGCCACCCCTCCACTTT.

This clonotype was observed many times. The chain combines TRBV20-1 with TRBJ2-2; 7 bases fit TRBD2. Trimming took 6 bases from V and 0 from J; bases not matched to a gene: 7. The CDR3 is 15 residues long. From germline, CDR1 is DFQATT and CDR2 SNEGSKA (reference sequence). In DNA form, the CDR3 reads TGCAGTGCCCCCCTCGGGGGGTCGAACACCGGGGAGCTGTTTTTT. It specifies CSAPLGGSNTGELFF.

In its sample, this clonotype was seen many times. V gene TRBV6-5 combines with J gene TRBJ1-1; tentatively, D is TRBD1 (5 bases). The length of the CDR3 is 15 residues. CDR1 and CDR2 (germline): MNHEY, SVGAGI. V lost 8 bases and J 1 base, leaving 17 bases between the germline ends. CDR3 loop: CASARQGTPNTEAFF. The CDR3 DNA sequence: TGTGCCAGCGCACGGCAGGGTACCCCGAACACTGAAGCTTTCTTT.

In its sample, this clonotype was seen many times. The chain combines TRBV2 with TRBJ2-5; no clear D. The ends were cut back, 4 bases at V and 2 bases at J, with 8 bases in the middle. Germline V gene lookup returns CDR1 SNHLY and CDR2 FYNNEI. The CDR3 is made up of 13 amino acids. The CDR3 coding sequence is TGTGCCAGCAGTGCGACCTCTCAAGAGACCCAGTACTTC. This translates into CASSATSQETQYF.

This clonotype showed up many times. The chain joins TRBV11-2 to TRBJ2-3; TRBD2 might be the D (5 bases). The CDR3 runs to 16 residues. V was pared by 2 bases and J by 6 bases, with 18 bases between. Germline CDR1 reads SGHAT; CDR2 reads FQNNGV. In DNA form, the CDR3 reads TGTGCCAGCAGCTTATCAATCCAGCGGCCCCACGATACGCAGTATTTT. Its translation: CASSLSIQRPHDTQYF.

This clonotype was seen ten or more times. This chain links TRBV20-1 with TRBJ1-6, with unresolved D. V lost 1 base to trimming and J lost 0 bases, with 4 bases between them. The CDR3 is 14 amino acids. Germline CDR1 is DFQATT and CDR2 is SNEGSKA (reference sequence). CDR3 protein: CSARVSSYNSPLHF. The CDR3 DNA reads TGCAGTGCTAGAGTCAGCTCCTATAATTCACCCCTCCACTTT.

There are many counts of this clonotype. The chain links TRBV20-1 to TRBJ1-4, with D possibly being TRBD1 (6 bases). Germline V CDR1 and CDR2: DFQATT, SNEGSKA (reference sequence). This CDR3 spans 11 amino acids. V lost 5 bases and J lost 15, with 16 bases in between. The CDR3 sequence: CSAHRAPEMFF. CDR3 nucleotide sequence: TGCAGTGCTCACAGGGCCCCGGAGATGTTTTTT.

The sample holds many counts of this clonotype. CDR3 sequence: CASSLTTGDYGYTF. The CDR3, as DNA: TGCGCCAGCAGCCTAACTACAGGGGACTATGGCTACACCTTC. The chain links TRBV5-1 to TRBJ1-2; 7 nucleotides agree with TRBD1. V shed 4 bases, J shed 3 bases, and the junction held 6 bases outside the gene matches. Germline V gives CDR1 SGHRS, CDR2 YFSETQ. This CDR3 comprises 14 residues.

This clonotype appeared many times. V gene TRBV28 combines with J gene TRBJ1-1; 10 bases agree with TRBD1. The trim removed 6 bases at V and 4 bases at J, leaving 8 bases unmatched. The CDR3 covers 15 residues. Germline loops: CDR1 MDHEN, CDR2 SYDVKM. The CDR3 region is CASRSGQGGSTEAFF. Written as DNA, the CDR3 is TGTGCCAGCAGATCCGGACAGGGGGGATCCACTGAAGCTTTCTTT.

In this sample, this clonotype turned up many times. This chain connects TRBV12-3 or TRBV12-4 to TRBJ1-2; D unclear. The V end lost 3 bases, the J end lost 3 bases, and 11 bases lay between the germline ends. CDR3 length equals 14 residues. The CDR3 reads CASSFGIKDYGYTF. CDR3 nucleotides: TGTGCCAGCAGTTTCGGGATAAAGGACTATGGCTACACCTTC.

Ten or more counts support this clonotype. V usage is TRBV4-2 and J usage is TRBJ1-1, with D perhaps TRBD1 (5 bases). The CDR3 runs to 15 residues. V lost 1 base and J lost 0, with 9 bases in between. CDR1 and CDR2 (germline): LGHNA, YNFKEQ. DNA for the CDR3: TGTGCCAGCAGCCAAGCAAGGACAATGAACACTGAAGCTTTCTTT. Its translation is CASSQARTMNTEAFF.

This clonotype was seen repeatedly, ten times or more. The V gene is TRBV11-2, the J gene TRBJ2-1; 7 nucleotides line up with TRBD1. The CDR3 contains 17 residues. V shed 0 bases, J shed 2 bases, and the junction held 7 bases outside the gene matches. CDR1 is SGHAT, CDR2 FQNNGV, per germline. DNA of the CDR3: TGTGCCAGCAGCTTAGATCTGGCAGGGGGTCCCTACAATGAGCAGTTCTTC. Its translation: CASSLDLAGGPYNEQFF.

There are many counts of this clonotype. The CDR3 sequence is CSARVVGFEGPYNEQFF. As DNA, the CDR3 is TGCAGTGCTAGAGTTGTGGGGTTTGAGGGTCCCTACAATGAGCAGTTCTTC. This chain connects TRBV20-1 to TRBJ2-1; possibly TRBD2 for D (5 bases). V dropped 1 base and J dropped 2 bases, with 18 bases sitting between them. Germline CDR1 and CDR2: DFQATT and SNEGSKA (reference sequence). There are 17 residues in the CDR3.

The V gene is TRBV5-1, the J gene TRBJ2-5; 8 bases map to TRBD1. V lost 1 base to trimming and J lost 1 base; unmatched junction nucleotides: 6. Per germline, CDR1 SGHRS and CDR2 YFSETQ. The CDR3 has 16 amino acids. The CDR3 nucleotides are TGCGCCAGCAGCTTGAATACAGGGGGAAGCCAAGAGACCCAGTACTTC. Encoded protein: CASSLNTGGSQETQYF.